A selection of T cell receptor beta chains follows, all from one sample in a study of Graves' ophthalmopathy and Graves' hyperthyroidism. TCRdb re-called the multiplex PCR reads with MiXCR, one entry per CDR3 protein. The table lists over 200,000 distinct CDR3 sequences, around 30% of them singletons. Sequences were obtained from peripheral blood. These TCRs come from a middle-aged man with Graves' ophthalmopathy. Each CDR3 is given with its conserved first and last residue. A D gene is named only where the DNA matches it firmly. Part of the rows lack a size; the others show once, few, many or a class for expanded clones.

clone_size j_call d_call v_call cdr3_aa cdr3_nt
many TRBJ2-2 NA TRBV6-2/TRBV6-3 CASRTGTQSGELFF TGTGCCAGCAGGACCGGGACCCAAAGCGGGGAGCTGTTTTTT
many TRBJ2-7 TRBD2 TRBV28 CASSSPRSGRAYEQYF TGTGCCAGCAGTTCCCCGAGAAGCGGGAGGGCCTACGAGCAGTACTTC
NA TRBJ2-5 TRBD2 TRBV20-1 CSARDSGSETQYF TGCAGTGCTAGGGATAGCGGGAGTGAGACCCAGTACTTC
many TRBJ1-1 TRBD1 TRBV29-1 CSVWGQGNTEAFF TGCAGCGTTTGGGGACAGGGGAACACTGAAGCTTTCTTT
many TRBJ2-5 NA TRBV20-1 CSAPPFLGQETQYF TGCAGTGCTCCTCCCTTCCTGGGGCAAGAGACCCAGTACTTC
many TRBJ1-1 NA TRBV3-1 CASSQQGMHTEAFF TGTGCCAGCAGCCAACAGGGGATGCACACTGAAGCTTTCTTT
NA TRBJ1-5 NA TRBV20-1 CSARQGNDNQPQHF TGCAGTGCTAGACAGGGGAACGACAATCAGCCCCAGCATTTT
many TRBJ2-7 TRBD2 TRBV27 CASSPGLAGVYEQYF TGTGCCAGCAGCCCCGGACTAGCGGGGGTCTACGAGCAGTACTTC
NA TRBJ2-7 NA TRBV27 CASSNRESYEQYF TGTGCCAGCAGCAACCGGGAATCCTACGAGCAGTACTTC
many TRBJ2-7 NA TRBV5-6 CASSLETRPYEQYF TGTGCCAGCAGCTTGGAGACTCGTCCCTACGAGCAGTACTTC
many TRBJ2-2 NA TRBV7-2 CASSLGLLDGELFF TGTGCCAGCAGCTTAGGTTTGTTGGACGGGGAGCTGTTTTTT
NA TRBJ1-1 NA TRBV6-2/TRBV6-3 CASSYTYRANTEAFF TGTGCCAGCAGTTACACATACAGGGCGAACACTGAAGCTTTCTTT
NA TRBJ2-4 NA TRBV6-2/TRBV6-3 CASREVKNIQYF TGTGCCAGCAGGGAGGTCAAAAACATTCAGTACTTC
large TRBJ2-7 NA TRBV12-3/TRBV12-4 CASSSGIVYDF TGTGCCAGCAGTTCGGGGATTGTCTATGACTTC
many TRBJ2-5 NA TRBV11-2 CASSLGGLPTQETQYF TGTGCCAGCAGCTTGGGGGGACTGCCAACCCAAGAGACCCAGTACTTC
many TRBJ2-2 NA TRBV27 CASSLGEWGELFF TGTGCCAGCAGTTTAGGGGAGTGGGGGGAGCTGTTTTTT
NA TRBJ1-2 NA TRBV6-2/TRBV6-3 CASSYSSGGAYGYTF TGTGCCAGCAGTTACTCGAGCGGCGGCGCCTATGGCTACACCTTC
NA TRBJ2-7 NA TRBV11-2 CASSTGPWEQYF TGTGCCAGCAGCACGGGACCTTGGGAGCAGTACTTC
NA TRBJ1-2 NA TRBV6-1 CASTIRSGGVGYGYTF TGTGCCAGCACCATAAGGTCGGGAGGGGTCGGCTATGGCTACACCTTC
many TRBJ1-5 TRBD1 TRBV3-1 CASSQGLQGLEQPQHF TGTGCCAGCAGCCAAGGACTACAGGGGTTGGAGCAGCCCCAGCATTTT
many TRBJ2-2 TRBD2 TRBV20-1 CSAGPTSGRNTGELFF TGCAGTGCTGGACCGACTAGCGGGAGGAACACCGGGGAGCTGTTTTTT
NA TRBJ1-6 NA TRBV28 CASSSVVASSSYNSPLHF TGTGCCAGCAGTTCGGTGGTGGCATCGAGCTCCTATAATTCACCCCTCCACTTT
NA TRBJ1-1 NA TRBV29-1 CSAQGRRNTEAFF TGCAGCGCCCAGGGACGGAGGAACACTGAAGCTTTCTTT
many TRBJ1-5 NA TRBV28 CASSLTLSNQPQHF TGTGCCAGCAGTTTGACACTCAGCAATCAGCCCCAGCATTTT
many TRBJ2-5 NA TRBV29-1 CSVDTGGETQYF TGCAGCGTTGACACAGGAGGAGAGACCCAGTACTTC
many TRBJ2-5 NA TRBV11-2 CASSRTPASEETQYF TGTGCCAGCAGCCGGACCCCGGCTAGCGAGGAGACCCAGTACTTC
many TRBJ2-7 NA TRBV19 CASSPTTLQDGGPTQYF TGTGCCAGTAGTCCAACAACCCTCCAGGACGGAGGCCCCACGCAGTACTTC
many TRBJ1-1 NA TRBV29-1 CSVLTGNTEAFF TGCAGCGTTCTCACAGGGAACACTGAAGCTTTCTTT
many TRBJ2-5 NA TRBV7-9 CASSPRPPTPYQETQYF TGTGCCAGCAGCCCGCGTCCCCCAACTCCGTACCAAGAGACCCAGTACTTC
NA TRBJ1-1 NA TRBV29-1 CSVEAMANTEAFF TGCAGCGTTGAAGCCATGGCGAACACTGAAGCTTTCTTT
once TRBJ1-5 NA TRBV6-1 CASRRVGESNQPQHF TGTGCCAGCCGGAGGGTGGGAGAAAGCAATCAGCCCCAGCATTTT